This TCR beta chain came from a study of molecular identifiers for immune sequencing clone quantification. Study-level information: The replicates split RNA from around 18,000 or 91,000 naive CD8 cells five ways and sequenced four.

This clonotype was counted only a few times. The germline CDR1 and CDR2 sequences are MNHEY and SVGAGI. The CDR3 sequence is 14 residues long. V was pared by 2 bases and J by 7 bases, with 12 bases between. TCRdb reprocessed the PCR reads via MiXCR and lists one record per CDR3 protein. The data contain hundreds of thousands of distinct CDR3 sequences, 15% to 20% of them seen just once; the ten biggest clones take up roughly 0.85%. Sequencing was performed on naive CD8+ T cells from blood, with Jurkat cell RNA spiked in. As to subset: FACS-sorted CD8+CD4-CCR7+CD45RA+ naive T cells. The sequence came from a human donor in good health. Some libraries in this study had Jurkat cell RNA spiked in. The chain links TRBV6-5 to TRBJ2-1, with D maybe TRBD1 (5 bases). The CDR3 bases are TGTGCCAGCAGTTACACTTCATCAGGGAATGAGCAGTTCTTC. It codes for CASSYTSSGNEQFF.